This T cell receptor beta chain originates from a study of blood T cell repertoires in COVID-19. At the level of the study: Samples representing acute and convalescent COVID-19 were sourced from the United States, Italy and Spain. Sample material is recorded as cDNA or gDNA derived from T cells, B-cell-depleted T cells, or PBMCs.

The CDR3 runs to 15 residues. V shed 3 bases and J shed 5 bases, with 16 bases lying between them. The germline gives CDR1 MNHEY, CDR2 SVGAGI. Study processing details: Reference gene primers were amplified, and this amplification served to estimate nucleated cell counts. The table came from immunoSEQ multiplex PCR; TCRdb's copy has only in-frame clones and leaves some out. The DNA was the basis for D and trimming; V, J and clone size are from that table. The table has 99,000 or so clones, 80% to 90% seen once; the top ten hold over 9%. The rearrangement joins TRBV6-5 to TRBJ2-5, with D unresolved. The sequencing sample was made of peripheral blood. This TCR came from a woman in her 70s with acute or convalescent COVID-19. CDR3 protein: CASSYSAGPTETQYF. CDR3 bases: TGTGCCAGCAGTTATTCGGCAGGTCCTACGGAGACCCAGTACTTC.